Listed here are 29 T cell receptor beta chains from one sample, sequenced in a study of T cells in Graves' hyperthyroidism and ophthalmopathy. It was RNA transcripts that yielded the amplified TCR beta CDR3 regions. Using the HTBI primer set, a first-round RT-PCR was run on the TCR CDR3. TCRdb fed the multiplex PCR reads into MiXCR, producing one record per CDR3 protein. The sample gives 350,000 to 400,000 distinct CDR3 sequences, about 15% of which show up once; approximately 30% is in the top ten. The material sequenced was blood. The receptors come from a woman younger than 45 with Graves' hyperthyroidism.

This clonotype has at least ten counts. This chain links TRBV27 with TRBJ2-3; D is unresolved. Germline CDR1 MNHEY, CDR2 SMNVEV (reference sequence). V was clipped by 2 bases and J by 0 bases, with 9 bases between them. The CDR3 extends over 15 amino acids. In DNA form, the CDR3 reads TGTGCCAGCAGTTTAGAATCCTCTAGCACAGATACGCAGTATTTT. Its translation is CASSLESSSTDTQYF.

This clonotype was counted at least ten times. The chain links TRBV7-3 to TRBJ2-7; 9 bases align to TRBD1. Germline values: CDR1 SGHTA, CDR2 FQGTGA. The V and J ends lost 5 bases and 3 bases, in that order; junction bases with no gene match: 5. The CDR3 is 14 amino acids. The CDR3 reads CASSLGQGNYEQYF. CDR3 coding DNA: TGTGCCAGCAGCCTCGGACAGGGGAACTACGAGCAGTACTTC.

This clonotype appeared many times. The rearrangement links TRBV30 to TRBJ2-1; 9 bases are a match to TRBD1. Germline lookup yields CDR1 GTSNPN and CDR2 SVGIG (reference sequence). CDR3 length: 15 residues. J lost 7 bases, V lost 0 bases, and 7 bases had no gene match. CDR3 bases: TGTGCCTGGAGTGTACTAGGGACAGGGTCGAATGAGCAGTTCTTC. This gives the protein CAWSVLGTGSNEQFF. The full variable domain, its missing parts supplied by reference TRBV30 and TRBJ2-1, is SQTIHQWPATLVQPVGSPLSLECTVEGTSNPNLYWYRQAAGRGLQLLFYSVGIGQISSEVPQNLSASRPQDRQFILSSKKLLLSDSGFYLCAWSVLGTGSNEQFFGPGTRLTVL.

Regarding this clonotype: The junction and the germline gene differ at one end; a read error may be behind it. The rearrangement uses TRBV15 and TRBJ2-2; a possible D gene is TRBD1 (5 bases). Looked up from germline, CDR1 is LNHNV and CDR2 is YYDKDF (reference sequence). The CDR3 extends over 16 amino acids. The CDR3 region is CVTSRDKWQGTGELFF. CDR3 bases: TGTGTCACCAGCAGAGATAAGTGGCAGGGCACCGGGGAGCTGTTTTTT.

The sample holds many counts of this clonotype. This chain connects TRBV20-1 to TRBJ1-1; 7 bases fit TRBD1. V lost 3 bases and J lost 5; bases outside the gene matches: 9. The germline CDR1 and CDR2 sequences are DFQATT and SNEGSKA (reference sequence). The CDR3 sequence is 14 residues long. The CDR3 sequence: CSASQTGRTTEAFF. Here the CDR3 DNA reads TGCAGTGCTAGCCAGACAGGGAGGACGACTGAAGCTTTCTTT.

This clonotype was picked up many times. The chain links TRBV10-1 to TRBJ2-2, with 8 nucleotides matching TRBD2. CDR1 is WNHNN and CDR2 is SYGVQD in the germline V gene (reference sequence). This CDR3 has 16 amino acids. V was clipped by 3 bases and J by 7 bases; unmatched bases: 10. The CDR3 DNA is TGCGCCAGCAGTGAAAATCTAGCGGGTATTAACGGGGAGCTGTTTTTT. This gives the protein CASSENLAGINGELFF.

As regards this clonotype: This may be a read error: a much more frequent sequence differs by one nucleotide. The chain couples TRBV5-1 to TRBJ2-7, with TRBD2 identical over 7 bases. Germline values: CDR1 SGHRS, CDR2 YFSETQ. This CDR3 has 16 residues. The J segment lost 2 bases and the V segment lost 0 bases, leaving 8 bases of the junction unmatched. CDR3: CASSLGPSGGAYEQYF. CDR3 coding DNA: TGCGCCAGCAGCTTGGGCCCTAGCGGAGGGGCCTACGAGCAGTACTTC.

The rearrangement uses TRBV28 and TRBJ1-6; no clear D gene. Germline CDR1 reads MDHEN; CDR2 reads SYDVKM. The CDR3 is 15 residues long. With 1 base removed from V and 5 bases from J, the gap between germline ends came to 9 bases. The chain's CDR3 is CASSLSQGNNSPLHF. For the CDR3, the DNA is TGTGCCAGCAGTTTATCCCAAGGGAATAATTCACCCCTCCACTTT.

This clonotype was counted many times. The chain uses TRBV5-1 and TRBJ2-7; 9 bases fit TRBD2. Per germline, CDR1 SGHRS and CDR2 YFSETQ. This CDR3 has 14 amino acids. With 4 bases clipped from V and 1 base from J, the junction kept 3 bases outside the gene matches. CDR3 sequence reads: CASSVLAGSYEQYF. The CDR3 bases are TGCGCCAGCAGCGTGCTAGCGGGGTCCTACGAGCAGTACTTC.

This clonotype was detected ten times or more. The chain joins TRBV5-1 to TRBJ2-7; D is possibly TRBD1 or TRBD2 (5 bases each). The CDR3 length is 14 residues. V was cut by 6 bases and J by 6 bases, with 19 bases left in between. Germline lookup yields CDR1 SGHRS and CDR2 YFSETQ. The CDR3 nucleotides read TGCGCCAGCATCCCCTTGCCGAGGGGTCTCGAGCAGTACTTC. Translated, it gives CASIPLPRGLEQYF.

As for this clonotype: Germline and junction disagree at one end, which may indicate a read error. V and J are TRBV9 and TRBJ2-7; D possibly corresponds to TRBD1 (6 bases). This CDR3 contains 14 residues. Germline assignment: CDR1 SGDLS and CDR2 YYNGEE. CDR3 in amino acids: CASSPETGSNEQYF. Written as DNA, the CDR3 is TGCGCCAGCAGCCCGGAGACAGGTAGTAACGAGCAGTACTTC.

This clonotype was observed once. The J gene is TRBJ2-1, the V gene TRBV4-2; tentatively, D is TRBD1 or TRBD2 (5 bases each). This CDR3 contains 16 residues. The V and J ends lost 0 bases and 4 bases respectively, with 13 bases between them. The V gene's germline CDR1 is LGHNA and CDR2 YNFKEQ. As DNA, the CDR3 is TGTGCCAGCAGCCAAGAAGTAGGGACCACTTACAATGAGCAGTTCTTC. Translating gives CASSQEVGTTYNEQFF.

In this sample, this clonotype turned up once. This chain connects TRBV28 to TRBJ1-4, with D perhaps TRBD1 (5 bases). The CDR3 is made up of 16 amino acids. Germline-derived CDR1 and CDR2 are MDHEN and SYDVKM. V lost 1 base, J lost 5 bases, and 14 bases lay in between. This CDR3 reads CASSLYPGTLNEKLFF. The CDR3, as DNA: TGTGCCAGCAGTTTATATCCGGGGACCTTAAATGAAAAACTGTTTTTT.

This clonotype was observed at least ten times. This chain links TRBV12-3 or TRBV12-4 with TRBJ1-5, with 9 nucleotides matching TRBD1. The junction had 5 bases not matched to a gene; V was cut back by 0 bases and J by 5 bases. The CDR3 is made up of 16 amino acids. CDR3 amino acids: CASSLAGQGGYQPQHF. CDR3 bases: TGTGCCAGCAGTTTAGCGGGACAGGGTGGCTATCAGCCCCAGCATTTT.

This clonotype was detected only a few times. A junction boundary mismatches the germline segment, possibly from a read error. Written as DNA, the CDR3 is TGTGCCAGCAGCACGCCGATGAGGAGCTCCTGCAATGAGCAGTTCTTC. This sequence encodes CASSTPMRSSCNEQFF. The chain employs TRBV27 and TRBJ2-1; D uncertain. This CDR3 has 16 amino acids. The V gene's germline CDR1 is MNHEY and CDR2 SMNVEV (reference sequence).

This clonotype was detected many times. The chain has TRBV12-3 or TRBV12-4 and TRBJ1-4; 8 nucleotides line up with TRBD1. Trimming took 6 bases from V and 7 from J; bases not matched to a gene: 7. There are 14 residues in the CDR3. This chain's CDR3 is CASRYGTGLEKLFF. The CDR3 nucleotides read TGTGCCAGCAGATACGGGACAGGTCTTGAAAAACTGTTTTTT.

This clonotype came up a few times. The genes are TRBV6-1 and TRBJ1-3, with a tentative D call TRBD1 (6 bases). This CDR3 spans 14 amino acids. Trimming removed 10 bases at V and 3 bases at J, with 16 bases between. CDR1 and CDR2 from the germline V gene are MNHNS and SASEGT. The CDR3 bases are TGTGCCACCCCACAGGGTTCGGTTGGAAACACCATATATTTT. This gives the protein CATPQGSVGNTIYF.

V gene TRBV24-1 combines with J gene TRBJ2-1; 8 bases agree with TRBD2. This CDR3 has 16 amino acids. Germline assignment: CDR1 KGHDR and CDR2 SFDVKD. With 4 bases clipped from V and 3 bases from J, the junction kept 7 bases outside the gene matches. The CDR3 loop reads CATSDASGGFYNEQFF. CDR3 coding DNA: TGTGCCACCAGTGACGCAAGCGGGGGCTTCTACAATGAGCAGTTCTTC.

At least ten counts were recorded for this clonotype. Compared with germline, one end of the junction differs, possibly owing to a read error. The chain couples TRBV11-2 to TRBJ2-3, with 9 bases identical to TRBD1. Germline-derived CDR1 and CDR2 are SGHAT and FQNNGV. The CDR3 totals 18 residues. The CDR3 DNA reads TGTGCCAGCAGCCTAGAAGGGAGGACAGGGGTTGGCACAGATACGCAGTATTTT. This sequence encodes CASSLEGRTGVGTDTQYF.

This clonotype was seen many times. The chain links TRBV3-1 to TRBJ2-7; no firm D call. The CDR3 consists of 12 residues. Trimming took off 4 bases at V and 2 bases at J, with 6 bases between the two ends. Germline loops: CDR1 LGHDT, CDR2 YNNKEL (reference sequence). CDR3 sequence reads: CASSRNAYEQYF. DNA of the CDR3: TGTGCCAGCAGCCGCAACGCCTACGAGCAGTACTTC.

To note about this clonotype: A much larger clonotype is one base distant, so this may be a read error. This chain connects TRBV3-1 to TRBJ2-1; 7 bases match TRBD1. The V gene's germline CDR1 is LGHDT and CDR2 YNNKEL (reference sequence). This CDR3 has 15 amino acids. CDR3 residues: CASSQGLTGANERFF. In DNA, the CDR3 is TGTGCCAGCAGCCAAGGGTTAACAGGGGCTAATGAGCGGTTCTTC.

This clonotype was picked up many times. This chain uses TRBV2 with TRBJ1-6; TRBD1 matches 7 bases. Germline V gene sequence: CDR1 SNHLY, CDR2 FYNNEI. V was pared by 8 bases and J by 0 bases, with 1 base of the junction left unmatched. The CDR3 is 14 amino acids. The CDR3 is CASDRASYNSPLHF. The CDR3 region has the DNA TGTGCCAGCGACAGGGCCTCCTATAATTCACCCCTCCACTTT.

This clonotype was detected ten times or more. The CDR3 DNA reads TGTGCCAGCAGCCATGCGGGGGGCCCCTACAATGAGCAGTTCTTC. Its protein product is CASSHAGGPYNEQFF. The chain joins TRBV3-1 to TRBJ2-1; 8 positions match TRBD2. The CDR3 runs 15 residues. V was clipped by 3 bases and J by 2 bases; unmatched bases: 3. Per germline, CDR1 LGHDT and CDR2 YNNKEL (reference sequence).

This clonotype has a handful of counts. V and J are TRBV20-1 and TRBJ1-2; a possible D gene is TRBD1 (5 bases). Germline V gene lookup returns CDR1 DFQATT and CDR2 SNEGSKA (reference sequence). Trimming left V 6 bases short and J 4 bases short, with 18 bases between. CDR3 length equals 14 residues. CDR3 sequence reads: CSAERGGDAYGYTF. As DNA, the CDR3 is TGCAGTGCAGAGAGGGGCGGGGACGCCTATGGCTACACCTTC.

This clonotype appeared many times. This chain connects TRBV5-1 to TRBJ2-3; 7 nucleotides line up with TRBD1. There are 15 residues in the CDR3. CDR1 SGHRS and CDR2 YFSETQ come from the germline V gene. The ends lost 1 base at V and 6 bases at J; junction bases unmatched: 8. CDR3 sequence reads: CASSLRDSIMDTQYF. CDR3 sequence (DNA): TGCGCCAGCAGCTTGCGGGACAGTATTATGGATACGCAGTATTTT.

This clonotype was recorded many times. The chain couples TRBV12-3 or TRBV12-4 to TRBJ2-1; weak D call: TRBD2 (5 bases). The CDR3 totals 15 residues. V was clipped by 5 bases and J by 7 bases, with 18 bases between them. The CDR3 DNA reads TGTGCCAGCAGTCATAGGCAAGGAGGTATAAATGAGCAGTTCTTC. This encodes CASSHRQGGINEQFF.

This clonotype showed up many times. This chain uses TRBV7-9 with TRBJ2-7; TRBD1 is a possible D gene (6 bases). Trimming cost V 5 bases and J 2 bases, with 10 bases left between them. The CDR3 sequence is 13 residues long. Germline V gene lookup returns CDR1 SEHNR and CDR2 FQNEAQ (reference sequence). The CDR3 region is CASSTTGTYEQYF. For the CDR3, the DNA is TGTGCCAGCAGCACGACAGGAACCTACGAGCAGTACTTC. Looking up the rest from reference TRBV7-9 and TRBJ2-7 gives the full variable domain: DTGVSQNPRHKITKRGQNVTFRCDPISEHNRLYWYRQTLGQGPEFLTYFQNEAQLEKSRLLSDRFSAERPKGSFSTLEIQRTEQGDSAMYLCASSTTGTYEQYFGPGTRLTVT.

The V gene is TRBV28, the J gene TRBJ1-4, with D uncertain. Germline CDR1 and CDR2: MDHEN and SYDVKM. V was shortened by 5 bases and J by 4 bases, with 2 bases between the two germline ends. The CDR3 sequence is 11 residues long. The CDR3 protein is CASSDNEKLFF. CDR3 in DNA: TGTGCCAGCAGTGATAATGAAAAACTGTTTTTT.

This clonotype was counted at least ten times. This chain joins TRBV27 and TRBJ2-1; a possible D gene is TRBD2 (7 bases). Germline V CDR1 and CDR2: MNHEY, SMNVEV (reference sequence). CDR3 length equals 17 residues. Trimming pared 4 bases from V and 0 bases from J, leaving 16 bases between. The CDR3 here is CASSSGGQTFSYNEQFF. The CDR3 bases are TGTGCCAGCAGTTCCGGGGGGCAAACCTTCTCCTACAATGAGCAGTTCTTC.